Each of the 20 T cell receptor beta chains below was sequenced from the same sample in a study of T cells after posttransplantation cyclophosphamide. Sequenced by immunoSEQ multiplex PCR; TCRdb stores in-frame clones only, minus some. The sample has about 52,000 clones, 90% to 95% seen once. What was sequenced was PBMCs. The receptors were gathered from a woman aged 25 to 45 in good health and a related stem cell transplant donor.

The chain employs TRBV19 and TRBJ2-2; 7 bases are a match to TRBD2. Germline CDR1 and CDR2: LNHDA and SQIVND (reference sequence). V gave up 3 bases and J gave up 6 bases; unmatched junction bases: 10. The CDR3 is 16 amino acids. The DNA of the CDR3 is TGTGCCAGTAGTATCCTCGGACGGGGGGATGCCGGGGAGCTGTTTTTT. The encoded protein is CASSILGRGDAGELFF.

The chain couples TRBV5-8 to TRBJ2-7; weak D call: TRBD2 (6 bases). Trimming removed 4 bases from V and 4 bases from J, with 24 bases in between. Per the germline V gene, CDR1 is SGHTS and CDR2 is YDEGEE. This CDR3 is built from 17 residues. CDR3 sequence reads: CASSPSAGIGRNYEQYF. The CDR3 DNA reads TGTGCCAGCAGCCCTTCCGCCGGGATTGGGAGGAATTACGAGCAGTACTTC.

This clone came up once. This chain joins TRBV13 and TRBJ1-6; TRBD1 matches at 11 bases. The CDR3 runs to 17 residues. The germline gives CDR1 PRHDT, CDR2 FYEKMQ (reference sequence). V trimming: 3 bases; J trimming: 6 bases; junction bases outside the gene matches: 7. CDR3 coding DNA: TGTGCCAGCAGCTTCGGACAGGGGGCGTCTTTTAATTCACCCCTCCACTTT. It specifies CASSFGQGASFNSPLHF.

The genes are TRBV7-9 and TRBJ2-1, with 13 nucleotides matching TRBD2. V shed 5 bases, J shed 8 bases, and the junction held 9 bases outside the gene matches. The CDR3 contains 16 residues. Germline-derived CDR1 and CDR2 are SEHNR and FQNEAQ (reference sequence). In DNA, the CDR3 is TGTGCCAGCAGCCTACTAGCGGGGGGGGACCAGGATGAGCAGTTCTTC. This gives the protein CASSLLAGGDQDEQFF.

The chain has TRBV11-2 and TRBJ2-7, with D possibly TRBD1 on 5 matching bases. The CDR3 consists of 13 residues. The V gene lost 3 bases and the J gene lost 4 bases, with 10 bases spanning the gap. Germline CDR1 SGHAT, CDR2 FQNNGV. Written as DNA, the CDR3 is TGTGCCAGCAGCTTGACAGAAGTTTACGAGCAGTACTTC. Translated: CASSLTEVYEQYF.

The chain combines TRBV6-6 with TRBJ1-5, with 7 bases lining up with TRBD1. There are 16 residues in the CDR3. Germline V gene lookup returns CDR1 MNHNY and CDR2 SVGAGI (reference sequence). V lost 6 bases, J lost 0 bases, and 8 bases stayed unmatched. The DNA for the CDR3 is TGTGCCAGCAGGGATCACCGGGACAGTAGCAATCAGCCCCAGCATTTT. Translation: CASRDHRDSSNQPQHF.

This chain uses TRBV19 with TRBJ2-3, with 8 positions matching TRBD1. J was trimmed by 1 base and V by 5 bases; bases with no gene match: 5. This CDR3 contains 15 residues. Germline CDR1 LNHDA, CDR2 SQIVND (reference sequence). The DNA for the CDR3 is TGTGCCAGTAGTTTATTGGGACAGGGCACAGATACGCAGTATTTT. This gives the protein CASSLLGQGTDTQYF.

V is TRBV28 and J is TRBJ1-2, with D maybe TRBD1 (6 bases). Germline CDR1 and CDR2: MDHEN and SYDVKM. Trimming pared 2 bases from V and 4 bases from J, leaving 20 bases between. The CDR3 runs to 17 residues. CDR3 DNA sequence: TGTGCCAGCAGTTTACCAGGGGTTGGGGGGGGCGGCTATGGCTACACCTTC. It is translated as CASSLPGVGGGGYGYTF.

The chain is built from TRBV15 and TRBJ1-2; no clear D. The germline CDR1 and CDR2 sequences are LNHNV and YYDKDF (reference sequence). Trimming took 5 bases from V and 0 from J, leaving 13 bases between them. The CDR3 is made up of 15 amino acids. The CDR3 nucleotides are TGTGCCACCAGCGGAGGGAGGTTTCCTAACTATGGCTACACCTTC. Translation gives CATSGGRFPNYGYTF.

The chain joins TRBV29-1 to TRBJ1-1; tentative D call: TRBD1 (6 bases). The germline V gene has CDR1 SQVTM and CDR2 ANQGSEA. V lost 5 bases and J 0 bases, leaving 10 bases between the germline ends. The CDR3 is 13 amino acids. This chain's CDR3 is CSVQGPMNTEAFF. The CDR3 DNA reads as TGCAGCGTTCAGGGGCCGATGAACACTGAAGCTTTCTTT.

This chain uses TRBV11-2 with TRBJ1-3; D not resolved. Per germline, CDR1 SGHAT and CDR2 FQNNGV. The CDR3 runs to 16 residues. Trimming left V 0 bases short and J 0 bases short, with 9 bases between. The CDR3 protein is CASSLEELVSGNTIYF. CDR3 DNA sequence: TGTGCCAGCAGCTTAGAGGAGCTTGTCTCTGGAAACACCATATATTTT.

V usage is TRBV6-6 and J usage is TRBJ2-7; 12 nucleotides line up with TRBD2. CDR1 is MNHNY, CDR2 SVGAGI, per germline (reference sequence). The CDR3 has 15 amino acids. V trimming: 7 bases; J trimming: 3 bases; junction bases outside the gene matches: 7. CDR3 amino acids: CASTTRTSGNYEQYF. In DNA form, the CDR3 reads TGTGCCAGCACCACGAGGACTAGCGGGAACTACGAGCAGTACTTC.

This clone appeared a single time. The rearrangement uses TRBV7-2 and TRBJ2-1; D is possibly TRBD1 (5 bases). This CDR3 spans 15 amino acids. Germline-derived CDR1 and CDR2 are SGHTA and FQGNSA. The germline V and J ends were trimmed by 6 bases and 4 bases, with 16 bases remaining between them. CDR3 region: CASSPRQGLYNEQFF. The CDR3 DNA sequence: TGTGCCAGCAGTCCGCGGCAGGGCTTATACAATGAGCAGTTCTTC.

This clone was found once. The chain carries TRBV7-2 and TRBJ2-3; D not resolved. This CDR3 spans 14 amino acids. Germline lookup yields CDR1 SGHTA and CDR2 FQGNSA. The V end was cut by 2 bases, the J end by 2 bases, with 8 bases between. CDR3 DNA sequence: TGTGCCAGCAGCTTAACAACACCCACAGATACGCAGTATTTT. Protein: CASSLTTPTDTQYF.

This chain connects TRBV15 to TRBJ2-1; 8 bases line up with TRBD2. Trimming at V came to 0 bases and at J to 8 bases, leaving 12 bases not matched to a gene. This CDR3 spans 17 amino acids. Per germline, CDR1 LNHNV and CDR2 YYDKDF (reference sequence). The CDR3 loop is CATSRDRAGGGQYEQFF. Here the CDR3 DNA reads TGTGCCACCAGCAGAGATAGGGCCGGGGGGGGCCAATATGAGCAGTTCTTC. Complete variable domain (other parts from reference TRBV15 and TRBJ2-1): DAMVIQNPRYQVTQFGKPVTLSCSQTLNHNVMYWYQQKSSQAPKLLFHYYDKDFNNEADTPDNFQSRRPNTSFCFLDIRSPGLGDTAMYLCATSRDRAGGGQYEQFFGPGTRLTVL.

The CDR3 DNA follows: TGTGCCAGCAGCTTATCATACAGAGATACGCAGTATTTT. This codes for CASSLSYRDTQYF. The V call is TRBV7-3, the J call TRBJ2-3, with unresolved D. The length of the CDR3 is 13 residues. Germline V lookup: CDR1 SGHTA, CDR2 FQGTGA. V was pared by 2 bases and J by 5 bases, with 8 bases between.

The V gene is TRBV10-3, the J gene TRBJ1-3, with a weak D call TRBD1 (6 bases). V lost 3 bases and J 0 bases, leaving 6 bases between the germline ends. Germline V gene data show CDR1 as ENHRY and CDR2 as SYGVKD. The CDR3 contains 14 residues. CDR3 sequence: CAISDRGSGNTIYF. DNA for the CDR3: TGTGCCATCAGTGACAGGGGCTCTGGAAACACCATATATTTT.

The chain carries TRBV4-2 and TRBJ2-7; 10 bases align to TRBD2. J was trimmed by 3 bases and V by 4 bases; bases with no gene match: 12. CDR3 length: 17 residues. CDR1 is LGHNA and CDR2 is YNFKEQ in the germline V gene. The CDR3 sequence: CASSLSITSGKGYEQYF. CDR3 sequence (DNA): TGTGCCAGCAGCCTATCGATAACTAGCGGGAAAGGCTACGAGCAGTACTTC.

This clone came up once. The chain couples TRBV6-1 to TRBJ2-3; D remains unclear. Deletions cut 6 bases from V and 2 bases from J, with 6 bases between. There are 12 residues in the CDR3. CDR1 MNHNS and CDR2 SASEGT come from the germline V gene. CDR3 nucleotides: TGTGCCAGCAGACTATTCACAGATACGCAGTATTTT. Amino acid sequence: CASRLFTDTQYF.

The chain uses TRBV5-4 and TRBJ2-1, with 10 nucleotides matching TRBD1. Trimming removed 4 bases from V and 3 bases from J; junction bases left unmatched: 4. Germline V gene sequence: CDR1 SGHNT, CDR2 YYREEE (reference sequence). CDR3 size: 15 residues. The CDR3 DNA reads TGTGCCAGCAGCAACGGACAGGGGGGCTACAATGAGCAGTTCTTC. The encoded protein is CASSNGQGGYNEQFF. The full variable domain, its missing parts supplied by reference TRBV5-4 and TRBJ2-1, is ETGVTQSPTHLIKTRGQQVTLRCSSQSGHNTVSWYQQALGQGPQFIFQYYREEENGRGNFPPRFSGLQFPNYSSELNVNALELDDSALYLCASSNGQGGYNEQFFGPGTRLTVL.